The 17 T cell receptor beta chains in this list originate from one sample, sequenced in a study of blood T cell repertoires in COVID-19. TCRdb's table, derived via immunoSEQ multiplex PCR, lists solely in-frame clones and lacks some. This sample has roughly 130,000 clones, with approximately 80% found just once. The source material was peripheral blood. The receptors derive from a man aged 35 to 55 with active or convalescent COVID-19.

V and J are TRBV10-3 and TRBJ2-2; the match to TRBD2 covers 11 bases. CDR1 is ENHRY and CDR2 is SYGVKD in the germline V gene. The V and J ends lost 5 bases and 0 bases, in that order; junction bases with no gene match: 2. The CDR3 is made up of 16 amino acids. The CDR3 spells CAISISGGANTGELFF. CDR3 DNA sequence: TGTGCCATCAGTATTAGCGGGGGGGCGAACACCGGGGAGCTGTTTTTT.

This clone was seen just once. The gene calls are TRBV7-2 and TRBJ1-5; 7 nucleotides agree with TRBD1. CDR1 and CDR2 (germline): SGHTA, FQGNSA. V was clipped by 1 base and J by 4 bases; unmatched bases: 4. The CDR3 has 15 residues. CDR3 nucleotide sequence: TGTGCCAGCAGCTTAGAGGGACAGCGGAATCAGCCCCAGCATTTT. Amino acid sequence: CASSLEGQRNQPQHF. The full variable domain, with the rest looked up from reference TRBV7-2 and TRBJ1-5, is GAGVSQSPSNKVTEKGKDVELRCDPISGHTALYWYRQSLGQGLEFLIYFQGNSAPDKSGLPSDRFSAERTGGSVSTLTIQRTQQEDSAVYLCASSLEGQRNQPQHFGDGTRLSIL.

The rearrangement links TRBV6-5 to TRBJ2-2, with D tentatively TRBD1 (6 bases). This CDR3 is built from 15 residues. Germline loops: CDR1 MNHEY, CDR2 SVGAGI. Trimming pared 9 bases from V and 2 bases from J, leaving 16 bases between. CDR3 DNA sequence: TGTGCCAGTAACACCGGGACAACCAACACCGGGGAGCTGTTTTTT. This codes for CASNTGTTNTGELFF.

This chain joins TRBV4-1 and TRBJ2-3; 9 bases match TRBD2. Germline V gene data show CDR1 as MGHRA and CDR2 as YSYEKL. With V trimmed by 6 bases and J by 10 bases, 14 bases remained unmatched. The CDR3 runs to 15 residues. CDR3 sequence: CASRDEGLAPFSQYF. CDR3 coding DNA: TGCGCCAGCAGGGATGAGGGACTAGCACCGTTTTCGCAGTATTTT.

This chain links TRBV12-5 with TRBJ1-5; 9 positions agree with TRBD1. J gave up 6 bases and V 0 bases, and 6 bases lay outside the gene matches. The CDR3 spans 16 residues. CDR1 and CDR2 from the germline V gene are LGHNT and FRNRAP. In DNA form, the CDR3 reads TGTGCTAGTGGTTTGGTACCAACAGGGGGCAGTCAGCCCCAGCATTTT. Residues: CASGLVPTGGSQPQHF.

The V call is TRBV11-1, the J call TRBJ1-1; D uncertain. The CDR3 spans 13 residues. The V gene lost 3 bases and the J gene lost 5 bases, with 10 bases spanning the gap. Per the germline V gene, CDR1 is SGHAT and CDR2 is FQDESV (reference sequence). For the CDR3, the DNA is TGTGCCAGCAGCTTGACGACACGGACTGAAGCTTTCTTT. Translation: CASSLTTRTEAFF.

The chain joins TRBV30 to TRBJ1-3, with D tentatively TRBD1 (6 bases). The CDR3 is 16 residues long. Germline V CDR1 and CDR2: GTSNPN, SVGIG (reference sequence). The V end was cut by 4 bases, the J end by 0 bases, with 16 bases between. The DNA for the CDR3 is TGTGCCTGGATATGGGGTGGGGGCTTCTCTGGAAACACCATATATTTT. Translation: CAWIWGGGFSGNTIYF.

The chain employs TRBV30 and TRBJ1-1; D unresolved. CDR1 and CDR2 (germline): GTSNPN, SVGIG (reference sequence). The CDR3 contains 15 residues. Trimming took off 3 bases at V and 11 bases at J, with 25 bases between the two ends. In DNA form, the CDR3 reads TGTGCCTGGAGAGGAGGTGGAGTCGGTCTCGGTTGGGCTTTCTTT. Translation gives CAWRGGGVGLGWAFF.

The rearrangement joins TRBV6-5 to TRBJ1-2, with D unclear. CDR1 is MNHEY and CDR2 is SVGAGI in the germline V gene. The CDR3 sequence is 15 residues long. V gave up 5 bases and J gave up 0 bases, with 13 bases separating them. CDR3: CASSPPLTPNYGYTF. The CDR3 nucleotides are TGTGCCAGCAGTCCCCCTTTGACTCCTAACTATGGCTACACCTTC.

The rearrangement uses TRBV19 and TRBJ1-2; tentative D call: TRBD1 (6 bases). The CDR3 has 15 amino acids. The germline V gene has CDR1 LNHDA and CDR2 SQIVND (reference sequence). Trimming pared 3 bases from V and 2 bases from J, leaving 13 bases between. The CDR3 nucleotides read TGTGCCAGTAGTATTTTTGCAGGGGAAAACTATGGCTACACCTTC. Encoded protein: CASSIFAGENYGYTF.

The rearrangement uses TRBV4-3 and TRBJ1-2; 8 bases align to TRBD1. The CDR3 consists of 15 residues. With 1 base clipped from V and 4 bases from J, the junction kept 5 bases outside the gene matches. In germline, CDR1 is LGHNA, CDR2 YSLEER. CDR3 sequence reads: CASSQGTGSTYGYTF. In DNA, the CDR3 is TGCGCCAGCAGCCAAGGGACAGGGAGTACCTATGGCTACACCTTC.

J is TRBJ2-7 and V is TRBV4-1; 10 bases map to TRBD1. The CDR3 is 15 amino acids. V was pared by 1 base and J by 6 bases, with 6 bases of the junction left unmatched. Germline CDR1 MGHRA, CDR2 YSYEKL. The CDR3 bases are TGCGCCAGCAGCCAAGTCGGTGGGACAGGGGTCGAGCAGTACTTC. It codes for CASSQVGGTGVEQYF.

The chain's CDR3 is CASSFGGPPYEQYF. The CDR3 DNA reads as TGTGCCAGCAGCTTTGGCGGGCCCCCCTACGAGCAGTACTTC. J is TRBJ2-7 and V is TRBV7-2, with D tentatively TRBD2 (5 bases). The ends were cut back, 3 bases at V and 2 bases at J, with 11 bases in the middle. This CDR3 spans 14 amino acids. In germline, CDR1 is SGHTA, CDR2 FQGNSA.

This chain uses TRBV4-1 with TRBJ2-1, with 10 bases identical to TRBD2. The V gene end was trimmed by 5 bases and the J gene end by 3 bases; junction bases not matched to a gene: 4. Germline V gene lookup returns CDR1 MGHRA and CDR2 YSYEKL. This CDR3 has 15 residues. In DNA form, the CDR3 reads TGCGCCAGCAGCTACCTAGCGGGGGACTACAATGAGCAGTTCTTC. Amino acid sequence: CASSYLAGDYNEQFF.

V and J are TRBV6-1 and TRBJ1-2; weak D call: TRBD1 (6 bases). CDR3 length: 14 residues. Trimming stripped 2 bases from V and 4 bases from J, with 11 bases between. Germline CDR1 MNHNS, CDR2 SASEGT. In nucleotides, the CDR3 is TGTGCCAGCAGTGAACAGGGGTGGGTCTATGGCTACACCTTC. It encodes CASSEQGWVYGYTF.

The V call is TRBV4-2, the J call TRBJ2-2, with 7 positions matching TRBD1. Trimming removed 8 bases from V and 6 bases from J; junction bases left unmatched: 9. The V gene's germline CDR1 is LGHNA and CDR2 YNFKEQ. The length of the CDR3 is 14 residues. The CDR3 nucleotides read TGTGCCAGCTTTGGACAGGAGAGATCCGGGGAGCTGTTTTTT. Translating gives CASFGQERSGELFF.

The chain recombines TRBV3-1 (or the pseudogene TRBV3-2) with TRBJ1-1, with 7 bases identical to TRBD1. The CDR3 covers 14 residues. V shed 1 base and J 11 bases; nucleotides not matched to a gene: 10. CDR1 LGHDT and CDR2 YNNKEL come from the germline V gene (reference sequence). The DNA for the CDR3 is TGTGCCAGCAGCCAAGGACAGGGTGCGGCGGTGGCTTTCTTT. Protein sequence: CASSQGQGAAVAFF.